This TCR beta chain was captured in a study of blood T cell repertoires in COVID-19. From germline, CDR1 is MNHEY and CDR2 SVGEGT. The CDR3 runs to 14 residues. The J segment lost 6 bases and the V segment lost 4 bases, leaving 5 bases of the junction unmatched. This clone occurred once. Repertoires were generated with immunoSEQ multiplex PCR, while TCRdb's copy carries only in-frame clones and drops some. The repertoire holds approximately 350,000 clones, approximately 82% seen once, with just under 3% in the top ten. Sample: peripheral blood. The TCR sequence derives from a man under 40 with active or convalescent COVID-19. This chain joins TRBV6-2 or TRBV6-3 and TRBJ2-1; 8 nucleotides line up with TRBD2. Written as DNA, the CDR3 is TGTGCCAGCAGTTCAAGCGGGGGAACCAATGAGCAGTTCTTC. Translating it yields CASSSSGGTNEQFF.